Listed here is a single TCR beta chain. What it binds is unknown. Extremely preterm deliveries at about 23-27 weeks of gestation provided the preterm samples. Sorting kept Annexin V-negative CD3+CD8+CD45RA+CCR7+ naive T cells. This table comes from immunoSEQ multiplex PCR, and its TCRdb copy is limited to in-frame clones, with some not included. Of tens of thousands of clones listed, around 88% are singletons. This sample stems from a study of naive CD8 T cells in extremely preterm neonates. Overall study results and limits: iChao1 richness was lowest in preterm neonates, significantly versus all ages. Preterm neonates shared more CDR3 nucleotide sequences (about 2.5%) than older groups. Preterm CDR3s were shorter than older groups', with fewer N additions and less trimming.

Per the germline V gene, CDR1 is MNHEY and CDR2 is SVGAGI. This CDR3 has 12 amino acids. V gave up 0 bases and J gave up 1 base, with 0 bases separating them. The sequenced sample was naive CD8+ T cells from cord blood. The chain links TRBV6-5 to TRBJ1-1; unclear D gene. The TCR was taken from a boy who was born preterm. CDR3 residues: CASSYSNTEAFF. In nucleotides, the CDR3 is TGTGCCAGCAGTTACTCGAACACTGAAGCTTTCTTT.